Listed here are 13 T cell receptor beta chains from one sample, sequenced in a study of a mutant IDH1 vaccine in newly diagnosed glioma. No antigens are known for them. Clones were sequenced by immunoSEQ multiplex PCR, and TCRdb holds only the in-frame ones, with some missing. The repertoire consists of about 26,000 clones, with more than 65% occurring once and the leading ten covering 6.5% to 7.5%. Time point denoted: week 5, during vaccination. Doses of 300 ug of mutant IDH1 20-mer peptide were given with topical imiquimod. The sample in question was PBMCs, obtained from a glioma patient whose treatment included an IDH1 peptide vaccine. Receptors were obtained from a man aged 40-49 years with glioma. Some clones in this sample may be carry-over from other donors' samples.

This sequence joins TRBV19 and TRBJ2-1, with D perhaps matching TRBD2 (6 bases). V was shortened by 1 base and J by 1 base, with 8 bases between the two germline ends. CDR3 length equals 15 residues. The germline V gene encodes CDR1 LNHDA and CDR2 SQIVND (reference sequence). The CDR3 region has the DNA TGTGCCAGTAGTATAGGGGGGGTATCCTACAATGAGCAGTTCTTC. It translates to CASSIGGVSYNEQFF.

The chain has TRBV5-5 and TRBJ1-2, with a possible D match to TRBD1 (5 bases). The germline gives CDR1 SGHKS, CDR2 YYEKEE (reference sequence). This CDR3 has 12 residues. The germline V and J ends were trimmed by 0 bases and 7 bases, with 7 bases remaining between them. CDR3 in DNA: TGTGCCAGCAGCTTGGCTGGGGGTGGCTACACCTTC. Its translation is CASSLAGGGYTF. The whole variable domain, filled in from reference TRBV5-5 and TRBJ1-2, reads DAGVTQSPTHLIKTRGQQVTLRCSPISGHKSVSWYQQVLGQGPQFIFQYYEKEERGRGNFPDRFSARQFPNYSSELNVNALLLGDSALYLCASSLAGGGYTFGSGTRLTVV.

V gene TRBV6-1 combines with J gene TRBJ1-1; TRBD1 matches 10 bases. Germline assignment: CDR1 MNHNS and CDR2 SASEGT. V was pared by 0 bases and J by 0 bases, with 4 bases of the junction left unmatched. The CDR3 is 17 amino acids. This CDR3 is CASSEAGTGAMNTEAFF. CDR3 in DNA: TGTGCCAGCAGTGAAGCGGGGACAGGGGCAATGAACACTGAAGCTTTCTTT.

The J gene is TRBJ2-3, the V gene TRBV5-1, with D possibly TRBD2 on 5 matching bases. V gave up 0 bases and J gave up 0 bases, with 8 bases separating them. Germline values: CDR1 SGHRS, CDR2 YFSETQ. The CDR3 has 15 residues. CDR3 nucleotide sequence: TGCGCCAGCAGCTTGGCAGGACTCAGCACAGATACGCAGTATTTT. This sequence encodes CASSLAGLSTDTQYF.

This chain's CDR3 is CASSPGRGYTF. Here the CDR3 DNA reads TGTGCCAGCTCACCGGGTCGGGGCTACACCTTC. The V call is TRBV18, the J call TRBJ1-2; D ambiguous. The germline V gene encodes CDR1 KGHSH and CDR2 LQKENI. V lost 3 bases, J lost 8 bases, and 7 bases lay in between. The CDR3 has 11 amino acids. Full variable domain (remainder filled in from reference TRBV18 and TRBJ1-2): NAGVMQNPRHLVRRRGQEARLRCSPMKGHSHVYWYRQLPEEGLKFMVYLQKENIIDESGMPKERFSAEFPKEGPSILRIQQVVRGDSAAYFCASSPGRGYTFGSGTRLTVV.

In its sample, this clone was seen once. The V gene is TRBV30, the J gene TRBJ1-2; D may be TRBD1 (5 bases). V was clipped by 3 bases and J by 3 bases, with 17 bases between them. The CDR3 runs 15 residues. Germline CDR1 is GTSNPN and CDR2 is SVGIG (reference sequence). The CDR3 sequence is CAWSGGGTGYYGYTF. Here the CDR3 DNA reads TGTGCCTGGAGCGGGGGGGGGACGGGATACTATGGCTACACCTTC.

This clone has only one observation. V gene TRBV4-3 combines with J gene TRBJ1-2, with D perhaps TRBD1 (5 bases). Germline CDR1 and CDR2: LGHNA and YSLEER. V lost 0 bases and J 5 bases, leaving 10 bases between the germline ends. CDR3 size: 14 residues. The CDR3 DNA follows: TGCGCCAGCAGCCAAGATTTTCGACAGTATGGCTACACCTTC. It codes for CASSQDFRQYGYTF.

The chain couples TRBV4-1 to TRBJ1-5; D is ambiguous. Germline V CDR1 and CDR2: MGHRA, YSYEKL. CDR3 size: 13 residues. V was cut by 0 bases and J by 5 bases, with 5 bases left in between. CDR3 bases: TGCGCCAGCAGCCAAGATGGCGATCAGCCCCAGCATTTT. Protein: CASSQDGDQPQHF.

The chain joins TRBV5-1 to TRBJ2-5; D gene unclear. This CDR3 has 13 amino acids. V shed 0 bases and J shed 5 bases, with 8 bases lying between them. Germline values: CDR1 SGHRS, CDR2 YFSETQ. The CDR3 is CASSLEGFETQYF. The CDR3 DNA reads as TGCGCCAGCAGCTTGGAGGGTTTCGAGACCCAGTACTTC.

This sequence joins TRBV27 and TRBJ2-1; the match to TRBD2 covers 13 bases. Germline CDR1 and CDR2: MNHEY and SMNVEV (reference sequence). The CDR3 is 18 amino acids. V was clipped by 6 bases and J by 8 bases; unmatched bases: 16. DNA of the CDR3: TGTGCCAGCAGACTCTTCCCCCTACTAGCGGGGGGGCCTGATGAGCAGTTCTTC. Protein product: CASRLFPLLAGGPDEQFF.

The genes are TRBV18 and TRBJ1-1; maybe TRBD1 (5 bases). V lost 2 bases, J lost 5 bases, and 12 bases lay in between. Germline loops: CDR1 KGHSH, CDR2 LQKENI. The length of the CDR3 is 14 residues. The CDR3 spells CASSPVAGLTEAFF. The DNA for the CDR3 is TGTGCCAGCTCACCAGTCGCAGGGTTAACTGAAGCTTTCTTT.

The chain combines TRBV27 with TRBJ2-2; TRBD1 or TRBD2 may be the D gene (5 bases each). CDR3 length: 20 amino acids. Looked up from germline, CDR1 is MNHEY and CDR2 is SMNVEV (reference sequence). V lost 3 bases and J 0 bases, leaving 23 bases between the germline ends. CDR3 bases: TGTGCCAGCAGTTTTCTCTCATCACTCATCCGGGACCCGAACACCGGGGAGCTGTTTTTT. Its protein is CASSFLSSLIRDPNTGELFF.

The chain has TRBV7-3 and TRBJ1-2, with TRBD1 as a possible D gene (5 bases). Germline loops: CDR1 SGHTA, CDR2 FQGTGA. CDR3 length: 14 residues. Trimming left V 5 bases short and J 3 bases short, with 13 bases between. The CDR3, as DNA: TGTGCCAGCAGCCCTTCCAGGGCCGACTATGGCTACACCTTC. This encodes CASSPSRADYGYTF.